Listed below are T cell receptor beta chains from one sample, sequenced in a study of OX40 agonist ivuxolimab in advanced cancers. TCRdb's copy holds only in-frame clones and misses some; the assay was immunoSEQ multiplex PCR. The sample shows some 40,000 clones, around 89% of them seen only once. Sequences were derived from CD4+ or CD8+ T cells sorted from blood, sampled in a trial of the OX40 agonist ivuxolimab. Every receptor here comes from an adult with an advanced solid tumor such as melanoma, head and neck, liver or kidney cancer. CDR3s include the opening cysteine and the closing phenylalanine or tryptophan. The D gene is left open where the match is weak. Only part of the rows carry a size: once, few, many, or a class if the clone is expanded.

CDR3 DNA,CDR3 protein,J gene,clone size,V gene,D gene
TGTGCCTGGAGAGTTTCGAACACTGAAGCTTTCTTT,CAWRVSNTEAFF,TRBJ1-1,-,TRBV30,-
TGTGCCAGCAGTGAATTGGACATCCCGCTGGATTCACCCCTCCACTTT,CASSELDIPLDSPLHF,TRBJ1-6,-,TRBV25-1,-
TGTGCCAGCAGTTACTTGGGGGAGAACACTGAAGCTTTCTTT,CASSYLGENTEAFF,TRBJ1-1,-,TRBV6-5,-
TGTGCCAGCAGCACCTCAGGGGGCATCGGGGAGCTGTTTTTT,CASSTSGGIGELFF,TRBJ2-2,-,TRBV28,TRBD1
TGTGCCAGCTTCCCCGGGGGGGCCAAACAAGAGACCCAGTACTTC,CASFPGGAKQETQYF,TRBJ2-5,few,TRBV6-5,TRBD2
TGTGCCAGCAGTAGCAGGGGTCAGCCCCAGCATTTT,CASSSRGQPQHF,TRBJ1-5,-,TRBV6-5,-
TGTGCCAGCAGCCTCAGGACTAGCACAGATACGCAGTATTTT,CASSLRTSTDTQYF,TRBJ2-3,once,TRBV7-6,-
TGTGCCAGCAGCCAACCCGCGGGGCTGGGCTCTGGAAACACCATATATTTT,CASSQPAGLGSGNTIYF,TRBJ1-3,-,TRBV14,-
TGTGCCAGCAGCCCCCGGGGGGGAGGAGGTTATGGCTACACCTTC,CASSPRGGGGYGYTF,TRBJ1-2,-,TRBV27,-
TGTGCCAGCGGGGGACAGGGTGGCTACGAGCAGTACTTC,CASGGQGGYEQYF,TRBJ2-7,-,TRBV28,TRBD1
TGTGCCAGCAGCTTAAACCCTAATAATGAGCAGTTCTTC,CASSLNPNNEQFF,TRBJ2-1,-,TRBV7-9,-
TGTGCCAGCAGCTTAGGTGAAGGTGCCACCATATATTTT,CASSLGEGATIYF,TRBJ1-3,-,TRBV7-6,-
TGTGCCAGTAGTATTGCTAGCGGGGACGAGCAGTACTTC,CASSIASGDEQYF,TRBJ2-7,-,TRBV19,TRBD2
TGTGCCAGCAGCTTACCCCTAAATTCACCCCTCCACTTT,CASSLPLNSPLHF,TRBJ1-6,-,TRBV7-2,-
TGTGCCAGCAGTTATGACCGTTCCTACGAGCAGTACTTC,CASSYDRSYEQYF,TRBJ2-7,-,TRBV7-6,-
TGTGCCAGCAGCTTAGCAGACCGCTACCATTTGGATACGCAGTATTTT,CASSLADRYHLDTQYF,TRBJ2-3,-,TRBV7-9,-
TGTGCCAGCAGCAGGGTAGAGGGGGGCGAAGAGACCCAGTACTTC,CASSRVEGGEETQYF,TRBJ2-5,once,TRBV9,-
TGTGCCAGCAGCCTTGGACTAGCTGAGGGTGAGCAGTTCTTC,CASSLGLAEGEQFF,TRBJ2-1,-,TRBV11-2,TRBD2
TGCGCCAGCAGCTTGGGCGGGGGGGCCGCCGAGCAGTACTTC,CASSLGGGAAEQYF,TRBJ2-7,-,TRBV5-1,TRBD2
TGTGCCAGCAGCTTAGGCAGGGGCGAGTACAATGAGCAGTTCTTC,CASSLGRGEYNEQFF,TRBJ2-1,once,TRBV7-9,-
TGTGCCAGCAGTTATGGAAAAAACATTCAGTACTTC,CASSYGKNIQYF,TRBJ2-4,once,TRBV28,-
TGTGCCAGCCTAACCCGGCGGGGTGTCACAGATACGCAGTATTTT,CASLTRRGVTDTQYF,TRBJ2-3,-,TRBV6-5,-
TGCAGCGCTCTAGACAGAACAGATACGCAGTATTTT,CSALDRTDTQYF,TRBJ2-3,medium-sized,TRBV29-1,-
TGTGCCAGCAGCGAACAGGACAACACCGGGGAGCTGTTTTTT,CASSEQDNTGELFF,TRBJ2-2,-,TRBV13,-
TGTGCCAGCAGTGCCCGACGGATGATATACGAGCAGTACTTC,CASSARRMIYEQYF,TRBJ2-7,-,TRBV2,-
TGTGCCTGGGAAGATGCCTACGAGCAGTACTTC,CAWEDAYEQYF,TRBJ2-7,-,TRBV30,-
TGTGCTAGCAGCTTGAGCCCGACAGGGAGGCAAGAGACCCAGTACTTC,CASSLSPTGRQETQYF,TRBJ2-5,few,TRBV7-7,-
TGTGCCAGCAGCTTAACCGGGGCTGAAGCTTTCTTT,CASSLTGAEAFF,TRBJ1-1,once,TRBV7-9,-
TGTGCCAGCAGCTTGTCAGGGACAGGGCCCTACGAGCAGTACTTC,CASSLSGTGPYEQYF,TRBJ2-7,-,TRBV5-6,TRBD1
TGTGCCAGCAGCTTGGAGGACTACCAAGAGACCCAGTACTTC,CASSLEDYQETQYF,TRBJ2-5,-,TRBV5-4,-
TGTGCCAGCAGTTTCGTTGGGCCCATCACAGATACGCAGTATTTT,CASSFVGPITDTQYF,TRBJ2-3,-,TRBV27,-
TGTGCCACCAGCAGAGTTGGGGTAGAGACCCAGTACTTC,CATSRVGVETQYF,TRBJ2-5,once,TRBV15,-
TGTGCCAGCAGTAGGGTTACAGGCGAACAGCCCCAGCATTTT,CASSRVTGEQPQHF,TRBJ1-5,-,TRBV28,-
TGTGCCAGCCTGGGGCTCTCGGGCCCCTACGAGCAGTACTTC,CASLGLSGPYEQYF,TRBJ2-7,-,TRBV7-9,-
TGTGCCAGTAGCCCTACCTATGACAGGTCCTCCTACGAGCAGTACTTC,CASSPTYDRSSYEQYF,TRBJ2-7,-,TRBV19,-
TGTGCCAGCAGTGCTAAGGTGACAGCGAACACTGAAGCTTTCTTT,CASSAKVTANTEAFF,TRBJ1-1,-,TRBV2,-
TGTGCCAGTGCCCCGGGACAGGGTCCTTTCGAGCAGTACTTC,CASAPGQGPFEQYF,TRBJ2-7,-,TRBV19,TRBD1
TGTGCCAGCAGCTCTCGTGGACAGCTCAATTCACCCCTCCACTTT,CASSSRGQLNSPLHF,TRBJ1-6,once,TRBV13,-
TGTGCCAGCAGCTTAGGGGCGGACTCAGCTTACGAGCAGTACTTC,CASSLGADSAYEQYF,TRBJ2-7,-,TRBV7-2,-
TGCGCCAGCAGCTTACCGGGACAGAACAATGAGCAGTTCTTC,CASSLPGQNNEQFF,TRBJ2-1,once,TRBV5-1,TRBD1
TGTGCCAGCAGCAACATTCACAATGAGCAGTTCTTC,CASSNIHNEQFF,TRBJ2-1,-,TRBV11-2,-
TGTGCCAGCAGCCCTCTCGGGACGGTCCCCTACGAGCAGTACTTC,CASSPLGTVPYEQYF,TRBJ2-7,-,TRBV28,-
TGTGCCAGCAGTTACTTGGGGAACACCGGGGAGCTGTTTTTT,CASSYLGNTGELFF,TRBJ2-2,once,TRBV27,-
TGTGCCAGCAGTGGGGGGGGGTACCTCACAGGGATTGAAGCTTTCTTT,CASSGGGYLTGIEAFF,TRBJ1-1,-,TRBV6-1,-
TGTGCCAGCAGCTCTCCCGGGACAGGGGTGGGGAATGAGCAGTTCTTC,CASSSPGTGVGNEQFF,TRBJ2-1,-,TRBV7-9,TRBD1
TGTGCCAGCGAAACGGGATCGAACACCGGGGAGCTGTTTTTT,CASETGSNTGELFF,TRBJ2-2,-,TRBV6-6,-
TGTGCCAGCAGCGCCCCACAACAGGGGTTATACAATGAGCAGTTCTTC,CASSAPQQGLYNEQFF,TRBJ2-1,-,TRBV9,TRBD1
TGTGCCAGCAGCTTGGCTAGCGGGGAAATCTACGAGCAGTACTTC,CASSLASGEIYEQYF,TRBJ2-7,-,TRBV5-8,TRBD2
TGTGCCTGGAGTGGGACAGGGTCCCTCTACGAGCAGTACTTC,CAWSGTGSLYEQYF,TRBJ2-7,-,TRBV30,TRBD1
TGTGCCAGCAGCACCAGCGGGGGGGCATCAGAGACCCAGTACTTC,CASSTSGGASETQYF,TRBJ2-5,-,TRBV9,TRBD2
TGTGCCAGCAGTTTAGAGGCTGGGGGCAATCAGCCCCAGCATTTT,CASSLEAGGNQPQHF,TRBJ1-5,-,TRBV28,-
TGTGCCAGCAGTTTCGGTGTCTTCACTGAAGCTTTCTTT,CASSFGVFTEAFF,TRBJ1-1,-,TRBV27,-
TGTGCCAGCAGCCTCCGGGACAGGGGAATGTTCTTC,CASSLRDRGMFF,TRBJ2-1,-,TRBV11-2,TRBD1
TGCGCCAGCAGCCCGGTTGTCCAAGAGACCCAGTACTTC,CASSPVVQETQYF,TRBJ2-5,-,TRBV4-1,-
TGTGCCAGCACTCCCACGGGGTCCTCCTCCTACAATGAGCAGTTCTTC,CASTPTGSSSYNEQFF,TRBJ2-1,-,TRBV28,-
TGCAGCGTTGAAGCAGGAACTAATGAAAAACTGTTTTTT,CSVEAGTNEKLFF,TRBJ1-4,-,TRBV29-1,-
TGTGCCAGCAGCTCGGGACAGGGCCCTTTCACAGATACGCAGTATTTT,CASSSGQGPFTDTQYF,TRBJ2-3,-,TRBV5-8,TRBD1
TGTGCCAGCAGCTTCCTTATCGGGGCGAGCTCCTACAATGAGCAGTTCTTC,CASSFLIGASSYNEQFF,TRBJ2-1,-,TRBV5-5,-
TGTGCCAGTGCGCGGACTAGCGGGGGCTCCTACGAGCAGTACTTC,CASARTSGGSYEQYF,TRBJ2-7,-,TRBV27,TRBD2
TGTGCCAGCAGCCCTAGTCCCGAAGGACAGGGAACCACTGAAGCTTTCTTT,CASSPSPEGQGTTEAFF,TRBJ1-1,-,TRBV11-2,TRBD1